These 11 T cell receptor beta chains were sequenced from one sample in a study of type 1 regulatory T cells. Their specific antigens are unknown. TCRdb passed the reads through MiXCR, listing each CDR3 protein once. The profile shows 60,000 to 70,000 distinct CDR3 sequences, roughly half of them singletons. Source material: cultured non-Tr1 T cells, either the whole culture or a sorted T cell fraction (not recorded which). Every receptor here comes from a human donor in good health.

CDR3 sequence (DNA): TGTGCCACCAGTGATCCTCCTATAGCGGGGGGGCTATACAATGAGCAGTTCTTC. Protein product: CATSDPPIAGGLYNEQFF. The rearrangement joins TRBV24-1 to TRBJ2-1; 11 bases agree with TRBD2. The junction had 10 bases not matched to a gene; V was cut back by 3 bases and J by 4 bases. This CDR3 has 18 residues. CDR1 is KGHDR, CDR2 SFDVKD, per germline.

The chain uses TRBV28 and TRBJ1-2, with 7 bases identical to TRBD1. CDR3 length: 14 amino acids. The V gene end was trimmed by 4 bases and the J gene end by 6 bases; junction bases not matched to a gene: 8. Germline-derived CDR1 and CDR2 are MDHEN and SYDVKM. CDR3 loop: CASSSPDRVNGYTF. The DNA for the CDR3 is TGTGCCAGCAGTTCCCCAGACAGGGTCAATGGCTACACCTTC.

This clonotype has a count of ten or more. The CDR3 region is CASSPGIGQPQHF. The CDR3 nucleotides read TGTGCCAGCTCACCAGGGATCGGGCAGCCCCAGCATTTT. The rearrangement uses TRBV18 and TRBJ1-5; D not resolved. This CDR3 comprises 13 residues. The germline V gene encodes CDR1 KGHSH and CDR2 LQKENI. Trimming pared 2 bases from V and 7 bases from J, leaving 9 bases between.

In nucleotides, the CDR3 is TGTGCCAGCAGCTTTCCTCTCGACAGGGCTAACTATGGCTACACCTTC. It translates to CASSFPLDRANYGYTF. The chain couples TRBV5-5 to TRBJ1-2; 7 bases agree with TRBD1. The V segment lost 2 bases and the J segment 0 bases; nucleotides outside the gene matches: 7. Per the germline V gene, CDR1 is SGHKS and CDR2 is YYEKEE (reference sequence). The CDR3 is 16 amino acids.

CDR3 DNA: TGTGCCAGCAGTTACGTTGGCAAACAAGAGACCCAGTACTTC. It yields the protein CASSYVGKQETQYF. V and J are TRBV6-2 or TRBV6-3 and TRBJ2-5; D gene uncertain. CDR1 is MNHEY and CDR2 is SVGEGT in the germline V gene. V shed 2 bases and J shed 2 bases, with 9 bases lying between them. The CDR3 totals 14 residues.

This chain links TRBV20-1 with TRBJ2-5, with a tentative D call TRBD2 (5 bases). The ends were cut back, 5 bases at V and 2 bases at J, with 12 bases in the middle. The CDR3 is 13 residues long. CDR1 and CDR2 (germline): DFQATT, SNEGSKA (reference sequence). The CDR3 region is CSAWRSGQETQYF. The CDR3 nucleotides are TGCAGTGCTTGGAGGTCCGGACAAGAGACCCAGTACTTC.

The chain joins TRBV5-4 to TRBJ1-1; D not certain. In germline, CDR1 is SGHNT, CDR2 YYREEE (reference sequence). This CDR3 region has 11 residues. V dropped 4 bases and J dropped 1 base, with 2 bases sitting between them. DNA of the CDR3: TGTGCCAGCAGCCGGAACACTGAAGCTTTCTTT. The encoded protein is CASSRNTEAFF.

The chain is built from TRBV20-1 and TRBJ2-5; 10 bases agree with TRBD2. This CDR3 comprises 16 residues. Germline assignment: CDR1 DFQATT and CDR2 SNEGSKA (reference sequence). The V and J ends lost 4 bases and 1 base, in that order; junction bases with no gene match: 9. The CDR3 coding sequence is TGCAGTGCTACGGAGCCAGCGGGGGGGGTCCAAGAGACCCAGTACTTC. Its translation is CSATEPAGGVQETQYF.

The chain employs TRBV6-5 and TRBJ1-3; D call uncertain. Looked up from germline, CDR1 is MNHEY and CDR2 is SVGAGI. V was pared by 6 bases and J by 2 bases, with 8 bases between. CDR3 length: 13 amino acids. The CDR3 sequence is CASSPTPGNTIYF. The CDR3 nucleotides are TGTGCCAGCAGCCCAACACCTGGAAACACCATATATTTT.

The chain carries TRBV24-1 and TRBJ1-4, with D possibly being TRBD1 (5 bases). The V end was cut by 4 bases, the J end by 6 bases, with 11 bases between. This CDR3 has 14 amino acids. The V gene's germline CDR1 is KGHDR and CDR2 SFDVKD. CDR3 bases: TGTGCCACCAGTGACGGGGGGACCGATGAAAAACTGTTTTTT. The encoded protein is CATSDGGTDEKLFF.

Only a few counts were recorded for this clonotype. A read error may account for a junction end that differs from germline. The gene calls are TRBV4-1 and TRBJ2-7; a possible D gene is TRBD1 (6 bases). Looked up from germline, CDR1 is MGHRA and CDR2 is YSYEKL. The CDR3 runs 12 residues. The CDR3 DNA follows: TGCGCCAGCAGCCATTCATCAGGGGCTACGGACTTC. Residues: CASSHSSGATDF.